These 20 T cell receptor beta chains were all obtained from the same sample, sequenced in a study. TCRdb itself ran the RT-PCR reads through MiXCR, one entry per CDR3 protein. The sample has 650,000 to 800,000 distinct CDR3 sequences, 14% seen once. Sequenced material: memory CD4+ T cells from blood. These receptors came from a female donor in good health, serving as a healthy control.

The CDR3 DNA reads as TGTGCCAGCAGTTACGACTGGAACACTGAAGCTTTCTTT. As protein: CASSYDWNTEAFF. The rearrangement uses TRBV6-5 and TRBJ1-1; D remains unclear. CDR3 length: 13 residues. From germline, CDR1 is MNHEY and CDR2 SVGAGI. V was pared by 2 bases and J by 1 base, with 5 bases between.

This clonotype was counted a few times. V and J are TRBV10-3 and TRBJ2-3; TRBD2 aligns across 8 bases. With V trimmed by 3 bases and J by 3 bases, 5 bases remained unmatched. Looked up from germline, CDR1 is ENHRY and CDR2 is SYGVKD. This CDR3 region has 15 residues. The CDR3 DNA reads TGTGCCATCAGTGATAGCGGGATGGGGACAGATACGCAGTATTTT. Its translation: CAISDSGMGTDTQYF.

CDR3 coding DNA: TGTGCCAGCAGTCTAAAGCCCCCGGGACAGGGCACAACTAATGAAAAACTGTTTTTT. It is translated as CASSLKPPGQGTTNEKLFF. This rearrangement joins TRBV27 to TRBJ1-4; 9 bases agree with TRBD1. The CDR3 has 19 residues. Losses at the gene ends were 5 bases for V and 0 bases for J; bases not matched to a gene: 13. The germline CDR1 and CDR2 sequences are MNHEY and SMNVEV (reference sequence).

V and J are TRBV7-9 and TRBJ2-3; tentatively, D is TRBD2 (7 bases). The CDR3 spans 13 residues. Trimming removed 8 bases from V and 4 bases from J, with 13 bases in between. Germline CDR1 SEHNR, CDR2 FQNEAQ (reference sequence). The CDR3 region has the DNA TGTGCCAGCGGCGGCGGGGGCGCAGATACGCAGTATTTT. It specifies CASGGGGADTQYF.

There are a few counts of this clonotype. The V and J genes are TRBV28 and TRBJ2-4, with 8 bases that match TRBD1. Trimming at V came to 4 bases and at J to 7 bases, leaving 9 bases not matched to a gene. Per germline, CDR1 MDHEN and CDR2 SYDVKM. The CDR3 has 15 residues. DNA for the CDR3: TGTGCCAGCAGTTCGAGCAACAGGGGGGCGAACATTCAGTACTTC. This gives the protein CASSSSNRGANIQYF.

This clonotype was found many times. V gene TRBV6-5 combines with J gene TRBJ2-1, with 14 bases identical to TRBD2. The CDR3 sequence is 18 residues long. Germline V gene data show CDR1 as MNHEY and CDR2 as SVGAGI. J lost 12 bases, V lost 0 bases, and 13 bases had no gene match. CDR3 protein: CASSYSTPGLAGEGRQFF. DNA for the CDR3: TGTGCCAGCAGTTACTCGACCCCGGGACTAGCGGGAGAGGGACGGCAGTTCTTC.

About this clonotype itself: The junction departs from the called germline gene at one end, perhaps through a read error. V is TRBV6-5 and J is TRBJ1-2; 7 nucleotides line up with TRBD1. The germline V gene has CDR1 MNHEY and CDR2 SVGAGI. The CDR3 spans 14 residues. The CDR3 nucleotides are TGTGCCAGCGGTTACTCAGGGGGGAACTATGGCTACACCTTC. Its translation: CASGYSGGNYGYTF.

This clonotype was recorded many times. The CDR3 here is CASSWTGGGETQYF. For the CDR3, the DNA is TGCGCCAGCAGCTGGACAGGGGGCGGAGAGACCCAGTACTTC. V gene TRBV5-1 combines with J gene TRBJ2-5; 11 nucleotides match TRBD1. The CDR3 sequence is 14 residues long. The J segment lost 4 bases and the V segment lost 3 bases, leaving 2 bases of the junction unmatched. CDR1 is SGHRS, CDR2 YFSETQ, per germline.

This clonotype has a handful of counts. The V and J genes are TRBV20-1 and TRBJ1-5, with 12 bases lining up with TRBD1. Trimming took 4 bases from V and 7 from J; bases not matched to a gene: 8. The length of the CDR3 is 15 residues. Germline V CDR1 and CDR2: DFQATT, SNEGSKA (reference sequence). The CDR3 protein is CSATLSGTGGQPQHF. CDR3 sequence (DNA): TGCAGTGCTACCCTATCCGGGACAGGGGGCCAGCCCCAGCATTTT.

V and J are TRBV7-2 and TRBJ2-7, with 11 bases identical to TRBD2. After removal of 4 bases from V and 5 bases from J, the junction contained 7 bases not matched to a gene. Per germline, CDR1 SGHTA and CDR2 FQGNSA. This CDR3 has 15 residues. The CDR3: CASSSIAGGPNEQYF. DNA for the CDR3: TGTGCCAGCAGCTCAATAGCGGGAGGGCCCAACGAGCAGTACTTC.

CDR3 sequence (DNA): TGTGCCAGCTCACCACCACGAGCGACCGGTGAAACTGAAGCTTTCTTT. It translates to CASSPPRATGETEAFF. The chain uses TRBV18 and TRBJ1-1; D is uncertain. The CDR3 loop spans 16 amino acids. Trimming took 0 bases from V and 5 from J, leaving 16 bases between them. Germline V gives CDR1 KGHSH, CDR2 LQKENI.

This clonotype was counted between two and nine times. The genes are TRBV6-6 and TRBJ2-7; D ambiguous. The V gene lost 5 bases and the J gene lost 7 bases, with 18 bases spanning the gap. The germline V gene has CDR1 MNHNY and CDR2 SVGAGI (reference sequence). This CDR3 is 14 amino acids long. The CDR3 nucleotides read TGTGCCAGCAGTCCCGACGGTAGGCAGGATGAGCAGTACTTC. Translation gives CASSPDGRQDEQYF.

Remarks on this clonotype: A read error may explain this, as a much larger clone is one base away. The J gene is TRBJ2-1, the V gene TRBV12-3 or TRBV12-4; 8 bases agree with TRBD1. This CDR3 has 15 amino acids. The CDR3 sequence: CASGDLTGGYNEQLF. The CDR3 DNA reads TGTGCCAGCGGGGACCTCACAGGGGGTTACAATGAGCAGTTATTC.

This clonotype has a count of ten or more. The rearrangement links TRBV2 to TRBJ2-5, with D unresolved. The V gene lost 5 bases and the J gene lost 3 bases, with 7 bases spanning the gap. CDR1 is SNHLY and CDR2 is FYNNEI in the germline V gene. The CDR3 totals 12 residues. As DNA, the CDR3 is TGTGCCAGCAGTTTCGTAGAAGAGACCCAGTACTTC. This sequence encodes CASSFVEETQYF.

This rearrangement joins TRBV7-8 to TRBJ1-4; D possibly corresponds to TRBD1 (5 bases). Germline values: CDR1 SGHVS, CDR2 FQNEAQ. The CDR3 contains 14 residues. V was shortened by 4 bases and J by 0 bases, with 6 bases between the two germline ends. The CDR3 DNA follows: TGTGCCAGCAGCTCGGGACCAACTAATGAAAAACTGTTTTTT. This codes for CASSSGPTNEKLFF.

This clonotype was counted between two and nine times. This chain connects TRBV20-1 to TRBJ2-5; 9 positions match TRBD1. The CDR3 spans 15 residues. The J segment lost 5 bases and the V segment lost 5 bases, leaving 12 bases of the junction unmatched. Germline CDR1 and CDR2: DFQATT and SNEGSKA (reference sequence). The CDR3 nucleotides are TGCAGTGCTGTATCCGGGACAGGGAGGACGGAGACCCAGTACTTC. Its protein product is CSAVSGTGRTETQYF.

This clonotype was counted a few times. V and J are TRBV5-8 and TRBJ1-3, with D uncertain. V shed 4 bases and J shed 0 bases, with 11 bases lying between them. The CDR3 covers 15 residues. Per the germline V gene, CDR1 is SGHTS and CDR2 is YDEGEE. The CDR3 DNA reads as TGTGCCAGCAGCCAGAGGGCAGTCTCTGGAAACACCATATATTTT. Translated, it gives CASSQRAVSGNTIYF.

The chain links TRBV9 to TRBJ2-1; D not certain. Trimming removed 4 bases at V and 6 bases at J, with 20 bases between. From germline, CDR1 is SGDLS and CDR2 YYNGEE. The CDR3 extends over 16 amino acids. As DNA, the CDR3 is TGTGCCAGCAGCCCCTCGTCCCGGCCCGAGCTCAATGAGCAGTTCTTC. This codes for CASSPSSRPELNEQFF.

This clonotype was recorded a few times. CDR3 region: CASSNGPPNEQFF. CDR3 sequence (DNA): TGTGCCAGCAGCAACGGACCCCCTAATGAGCAGTTCTTC. J is TRBJ2-1 and V is TRBV5-5; D is undetermined. The CDR3 consists of 13 residues. CDR1 SGHKS and CDR2 YYEKEE come from the germline V gene (reference sequence). Trimming took off 4 bases at V and 7 bases at J, with 12 bases between the two ends.

This clonotype appeared a few times. V and J are TRBV11-2 and TRBJ2-7, with D perhaps assigned TRBD1 or TRBD2 (5 bases each). CDR3 length: 14 amino acids. Looked up from germline, CDR1 is SGHAT and CDR2 is FQNNGV. Trimming shortened V by 5 bases and J by 2 bases, and 13 bases separated the two germline ends. CDR3 coding DNA: TGTGCCAGCAGCCACTGGGACGGAACCTACGAGCAGTACTTC. Translated: CASSHWDGTYEQYF.